This TCR beta chain was obtained from a study of CD8+ T cells in alopecia areata. General study findings and limits: It was less clear whether patients shared TCRs than it was in mice, possibly because of HLA. It was lesional scalp, especially alopecia totalis/universalis, that showed higher clonality than normal scalp.

With respect to this clone: Its cognate antigen is unknown.

RNA was isolated and reverse transcribed to cDNA, the sequencing template. Some clones are missing from TCRdb's copy, which holds only in-frame ones; the method was immunoSEQ multiplex PCR. The top ten clones hold 2.5% to 3% of a sample with around 120,000 clones, roughly two thirds of them seen once. CDR1 is MNHEY and CDR2 is SVGAGI in the germline V gene. The V and J ends lost 7 bases and 8 bases respectively, with 19 bases between them. The CDR3 is made up of 14 amino acids. This chain joins TRBV6-5 and TRBJ2-3, with D possibly being TRBD1 or TRBD2 (6 bases each). This TCR was sampled from a human donor in good health. The sequencing sample was made of CD4+ T cells sorted from blood. In nucleotides, the CDR3 is TGTGCCAGCACCGGGGACGGGGGCGGACGTACGCAGTATTTT. Its translation is CASTGDGGGRTQYF.